This T cell receptor beta chain was recovered during a study of naive and memory T cell subsets. Whole-study results and caveats: In naive cells, over 95% of TCR sequences were seen only once. Naive repertoires, especially CD8, held a few larger clonotypes, possibly memory cells re-expressing CD45RA. From naive to CM, EM and EMRA, diversity decreased and Gini increased.

Germline CDR1 reads LGHDT; CDR2 reads YNNKEL (reference sequence). V gave up 0 bases and J gave up 2 bases, with 21 bases separating them. This CDR3 region has 19 residues. This clonotype was seen only a few times. Its antigen is not identified. After the first PCR, alpha and beta chain libraries were processed separately. Cells stained for CD3, CD4, CD8, CD45RA, CD27 and viability were sorted into four CD45RA/CD27 subsets. Two oligonucleotides, mixed equimolar, formed the beta constant-region primer covering TRBC1 and TRBC2. The ligated cDNA underwent four PCR rounds using SP2 and nested alpha and beta constant-region primers. TCRdb reprocessed the UMI-ligation and nested PCR reads via MiXCR and lists one record per CDR3 protein. The sample has roughly 140,000 distinct CDR3 sequences; about a fifth are singletons.

This receptor was taken from a human donor in good health. The V and J genes are TRBV3-1 and TRBJ2-3; D is unclear. Input material: naive CD8+ T cells from blood. For the CDR3, the DNA is TGTGCCAGCAGCCAAGATCTTGAACCCTTCGGCTCGCACACAGATACGCAGTATTTT. Translated, it gives CASSQDLEPFGSHTDTQYF.